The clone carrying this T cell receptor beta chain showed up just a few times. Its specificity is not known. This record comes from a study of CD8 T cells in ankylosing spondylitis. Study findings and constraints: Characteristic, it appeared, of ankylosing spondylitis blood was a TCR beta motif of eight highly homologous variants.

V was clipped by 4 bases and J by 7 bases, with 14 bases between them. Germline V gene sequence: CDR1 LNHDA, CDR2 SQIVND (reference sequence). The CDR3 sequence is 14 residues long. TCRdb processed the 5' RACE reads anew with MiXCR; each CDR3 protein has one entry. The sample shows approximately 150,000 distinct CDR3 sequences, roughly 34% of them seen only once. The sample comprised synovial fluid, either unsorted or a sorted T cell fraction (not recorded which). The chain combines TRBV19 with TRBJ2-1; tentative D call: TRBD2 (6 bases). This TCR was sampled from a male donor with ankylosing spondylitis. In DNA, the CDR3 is TGTGCCAGTAGTAGCGGGGTTCGCCTAAATGAGCAGTTCTTC. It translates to CASSSGVRLNEQFF.